This T cell receptor beta chain was sequenced in a study of radiotherapy plus CTLA-4 blockade in lung cancer. General study points: Radiotherapy with ipilimumab was followed by blood expansion of tumor-derived clones. Together with interferon-beta, which increased in serum after radiation, early dynamic changes in blood T cell clones were reportedly the best predictors of response.

This clone showed up just once. Its antigen is not identified. The data were produced by immunoSEQ multiplex PCR, yet TCRdb's version contains in-frame clones alone and is incomplete. Of tens of thousands of clones in the sample, roughly 59% are singletons; the top ten hold around 18%. This receptor was identified in a human donor with non-small cell lung cancer who had a partial response to radiotherapy plus ipilimumab. The material sequenced was peripheral blood, taken from a patient treated with radiotherapy plus ipilimumab.

The CDR3 DNA reads as TGTGCCAGCAGCTTAATCGGTGTCGACACTGAAGCTTTCTTT. It codes for CASSLIGVDTEAFF. The V gene is TRBV11-1, the J gene TRBJ1-1; D not resolved. Germline V gene lookup returns CDR1 SGHAT and CDR2 FQDESV (reference sequence). Trimming took 2 bases from V and 3 from J, leaving 10 bases between them. The CDR3 contains 14 residues.